Listed below are T cell receptor beta chains from one sample, sequenced in a study of shared clonotypes between healthy human individuals. Measured with immunoSEQ multiplex PCR; TCRdb has only the in-frame clones, and not every one. Of roughly 1,000,000 clones listed, roughly 74% were seen once; the top ten hold 0.6% to 0.7%. What was sequenced was memory CD4+ T cells from PBMCs. The receptors derive from a young man in good health. Some clones in this sample may be carry-over from other donors' samples. CDR3s include the opening cysteine and the closing phenylalanine or tryptophan. D genes are given only for firm matches.

J gene: TRBJ1-5
D gene: -
V gene: TRBV28
CDR3 protein: CASSLPQVYSNQPQHF

J gene: TRBJ2-5
D gene: -
V gene: TRBV30
CDR3 protein: CAWSVRRTVQETQYF

J gene: TRBJ2-7
D gene: -
V gene: TRBV28
CDR3 protein: CASAAYEQYF

J gene: TRBJ1-1
D gene: -
V gene: TRBV7-6
CDR3 protein: CASSLGTEAFF

J gene: TRBJ1-4
D gene: -
V gene: TRBV7-9
CDR3 protein: CASSPGGRTRNEKLFF

J gene: TRBJ1-3
D gene: TRBD1
V gene: TRBV2
CDR3 protein: CASSESGGYGNTIYF

J gene: TRBJ2-7
D gene: -
V gene: TRBV27
CDR3 protein: CASSTTGLLGYEQYF

J gene: TRBJ2-2
D gene: -
V gene: TRBV7-8
CDR3 protein: CASSLAQNTGELFF

J gene: TRBJ1-5
D gene: TRBD1
V gene: TRBV2
CDR3 protein: CASSKGTGQDQPQHF

J gene: TRBJ1-1
D gene: -
V gene: TRBV21-1
CDR3 protein: CASSAHRDMNTEAFF

J gene: TRBJ1-2
D gene: -
V gene: TRBV6-5
CDR3 protein: CASSFHKGGYTF

J gene: TRBJ1-4
D gene: -
V gene: TRBV6-5
CDR3 protein: CASSFLRLANEKLFF

J gene: TRBJ2-3
D gene: -
V gene: TRBV5-1
CDR3 protein: CASSRSSTGTDTQYF

J gene: TRBJ1-4
D gene: -
V gene: TRBV5-1
CDR3 protein: CASSLTGPGEKLFF

J gene: TRBJ2-3
D gene: -
V gene: TRBV28
CDR3 protein: CASSLGTSTDTQYF

J gene: TRBJ1-2
D gene: -
V gene: TRBV28
CDR3 protein: CASSLLQGLSYGYTF

J gene: TRBJ2-3
D gene: -
V gene: TRBV19
CDR3 protein: CASSIVGRTLRGDTQYF